Below, one T cell receptor beta chain is given with its context. This clonotype occurred many times. Its antigen has not been determined. No base-level quality is on record; no much larger clone is a single base apart. Patients with ophthalmopathy had moderately to severely active disease, with a Clinical Activity Score of 3 or more, a NOSPECS grade of 4 or more, and a disease duration of less than 3 months. Anyone with other autoimmune diseases, uncontrolled infections, pregnancy or lactation was excluded from the study. Diagnosis relied on clinical symptoms, serum thyroxine, TRAb, thyroid ultrasound and orbital computed tomography. Using Ficoll-Paque density gradient centrifugation, PBMCs were isolated from 9.5 to 10 ml of fresh peripheral blood. Total RNA was extracted using Trizol reagent, and RNA quality was checked on an Agilent 2100 Bioanalyzer. Measured from the cysteine to the phenylalanine, the CDR3 is 14 residues long. Just CDR3 DNA is preserved here, 42 bases in frame from base 1. A distance of 17 bases separates the germline ends of V and J, which lose 7 bases and 4 bases respectively. The germline V gene (reference sequence) provides CDR1 SEHNR and CDR2 FQNEAQ.

The data originate from a study of Graves' ophthalmopathy and Graves' hyperthyroidism (dated by TCRdb to 2016 to 2018). About the study as a whole: Peripheral blood was collected at initial diagnosis, prior to any treatment. To explore V-J signatures distinguishing ophthalmopathy from hyperthyroidism, a discovery set of 100 patients (43 ophthalmopathy, roughly 56 stable hyperthyroidism) was enrolled. In over 5 hyperthyroidism patients, the T-cell repertoire of thyroid tissue was compared with the T-cell repertoire of blood. In total, under 150 blood samples were TCR-sequenced: some 40 ophthalmopathy, 80 or so hyperthyroidism and some 17 hyperthyroidism-to-ophthalmopathy patients. An independent validation cohort was composed of roughly 19 hyperthyroidism patients and 17 patients who later progressed from hyperthyroidism to ophthalmopathy. After sampling, hyperthyroidism patients received methimazole starting at 30 mg daily, and ophthalmopathy patients received high-dose intravenous methylprednisolone. The study used signatures of the TCR beta repertoire to tell Graves' ophthalmopathy apart from Graves' hyperthyroidism and to predict which patients would progress to ophthalmopathy. Study-wide conclusions, independent of this receptor: In cross-validation, the 13-signature model distinguished ophthalmopathy from stable hyperthyroidism with about 88% sensitivity and about 84% specificity, and in the test set the corresponding values were 80% and 75%. In validation, the model predicted ophthalmopathy progression with over 60% sensitivity and less than 80% specificity; eleven to twelve predicted patients were CT-confirmed with GO in a median of approximately 6.5 months. Among expanded thyroid clonotypes with frequency above 0.001, most also showed up in blood, which suggests that blood repertoires may reflect the thyroid immune response. No statistical method was used to predetermine the sample size, and group allocation was not hidden from the investigators.

For repertoire sequencing, the TCR beta CDR3 regions were amplified from RNA transcripts. The first round of RT-PCR was done with HTBI primers and the Qiagen OneStep RT-PCR kit, and was followed by a second round of multiplex PCR, then size selection and purification. The libraries underwent paired-end sequencing with 100 bp reads on an Illumina HiSeq2000. The authors' pipeline ran thus. SOAPnuke was used for read processing, and reads with adapters, uncalled bases, a mean Phred below 15, or no exact constant-primer or identifier match were discarded. High-quality paired reads were merged with COPE v1.2.5. Clonotypes were defined as unique nucleotide sequences and were aligned to IMGT TRB V, D and J references using MiTCR v1.1. The analysis was limited to V-J combinations with a frequency above 0.0001, which together covered 99.2% of repertoires. For each V-J combination, a TCR clonal expansion and chaos score was defined as F50 clonal expansion divided by the chaos observed in the TCRdist matrix. Welch's t-statistics and random forest were used to reduce the features to 10 to 15 V-J combinations, which were then used as input to a naive Bayes classifier. The similarity between thyroid and blood repertoires was quantified using the Morisita-Horn index. The raw public reads went through TCRdb reprocessing: fastp at Q25, MiXCR clone calling, in-frame beta chains kept. Here each entry gathers all rows of one CDR3 protein and keeps the most common genes and DNA. The V and J calls, along with clone size, are taken from TCRdb and not from the paper's own processing. This sample lists 600,000 to 950,000 distinct CDR3 sequences; roughly two fifths were detected once. The ten largest clonotypes hold about 40% of the sample.

This clonotype originated in an adult man with Graves' ophthalmopathy. Source material: peripheral blood. Here the chain combines TRBV7-9 and TRBJ2-7; the D segment might be TRBD1 or TRBD2, since each matches 5 bases. The nucleotide sequence is given as TGTGCCAGCACCGGTCGTGAGGGACCATACGAGCAGTACTTC. Translation gives CASTGREGPYEQYF.